What follows is one TCR beta chain and its context. What it recognizes is unknown. Genomic DNA of each subset was evenly split across several immunoSEQ plates. About 30,000 T cell genomes, or about 190 ng DNA, went into the sorted-subset replicate PCRs. Sequenced by immunoSEQ multiplex PCR; TCRdb stores in-frame clones only, minus some. The sample shows around 1.5 million clones, roughly 98% of them seen only once. This entry comes from a study of shared clonotypes between healthy human individuals. CDR3 length: 16 residues. Trimming removed 6 bases from V and 1 base from J, with 16 bases in between. Germline V gives CDR1 SGHVS, CDR2 FQNEAQ. Study observations and caveats: Clonotypes not shared had lower generation probabilities than those common to all four donors.

From CD4+ cells came CD45RA+ naive and CD45RA-negative memory subsets. The chain couples TRBV7-8 to TRBJ2-1; possible D gene TRBD2, 6 bases. This TCR derives from a young man in good health. Sequencing was carried out using naive CD4+ T cells sorted from blood. This sample's subset: CD45RA+ positively selected. DNA of the CDR3: TGTGCCAGCAGGATAGAACGGGGGAGTTCCTACAATGAGCAGTTCTTC. Translated: CASRIERGSSYNEQFF.